One and the same sample provided the 15 T cell receptor beta chains below, sequenced in a study of CD8 T cells in ankylosing spondylitis. Each CDR3 protein gets one entry after TCRdb re-called the 5' RACE reads with MiXCR. The top ten clones hold 0.85% to 1.4% of a sample with about 340,000 distinct CDR3 sequences, approximately 15% of them seen once. Sequences were obtained from blood, either unsorted or a sorted T cell fraction (not recorded which). Receptors originate from a male donor with ankylosing spondylitis or in good health (not recorded which).

This chain joins TRBV12-3 or TRBV12-4 and TRBJ2-2; D uncertain. The V gene lost 5 bases and the J gene lost 4 bases, with 5 bases spanning the gap. This CDR3 comprises 12 residues. The CDR3 coding sequence is TGTGCCAGCAGTCCCCCCACCGGGGAGCTGTTTTTT. This gives the protein CASSPPTGELFF.

This clonotype was found many times. The chain employs TRBV5-1 and TRBJ1-2; TRBD1 matches 10 bases. The CDR3 is 13 amino acids. With 4 bases clipped from V and 6 bases from J, the junction kept 3 bases outside the gene matches. Germline values: CDR1 SGHRS, CDR2 YFSETQ. In DNA form, the CDR3 reads TGCGCCAGCAGCGGGACAGGGGATCATGGCTACACCTTC. This codes for CASSGTGDHGYTF.

The V gene is TRBV4-1, the J gene TRBJ1-1; D is perhaps TRBD1 (5 bases). Germline-derived CDR1 and CDR2 are MGHRA and YSYEKL. This CDR3 spans 15 amino acids. V dropped 3 bases and J dropped 7 bases, with 18 bases sitting between them. The CDR3 region has the DNA TGCGCCAGCAGCCAGGGTAGGATGGGACGGGTTGAAGCTTTCTTT. It encodes CASSQGRMGRVEAFF.

In its sample, this clonotype was seen a few times. The rearrangement links TRBV4-1 to TRBJ2-3; 10 bases fit TRBD2. Germline assignment: CDR1 MGHRA and CDR2 YSYEKL. The ends lost 4 bases at V and 3 bases at J; junction bases unmatched: 4. The CDR3 is 15 amino acids. CDR3 sequence reads: CASSPSGGATDTQYF. The CDR3 DNA reads as TGCGCCAGCAGCCCAAGCGGGGGGGCGACAGATACGCAGTATTTT.

CDR3 in amino acids: CAWSVPGRNNEQFF. CDR3 bases: TGTGCCTGGAGTGTTCCGGGACGAAACAATGAGCAGTTCTTC. The J gene is TRBJ2-1, the V gene TRBV30, with D perhaps being TRBD1 or TRBD2 (5 bases each). V was trimmed by 0 bases and J by 5 bases, leaving 11 bases between them. This CDR3 region has 14 residues. CDR1 and CDR2 from the germline V gene are GTSNPN and SVGIG (reference sequence).

This clonotype was detected many times. This chain links TRBV18 with TRBJ2-3; the match to TRBD1 covers 8 bases. Germline V lookup: CDR1 KGHSH, CDR2 LQKENI. The trim removed 3 bases at V and 0 bases at J, leaving 5 bases unmatched. The CDR3 sequence is 16 residues long. DNA of the CDR3: TGTGCCAGCTCACCGGGCAGGGGGCCCAGCACAGATACGCAGTATTTT. This gives the protein CASSPGRGPSTDTQYF.

This rearrangement joins TRBV20-1 to TRBJ1-1; weak D call: TRBD1 (6 bases). CDR3 length equals 14 residues. Germline-derived CDR1 and CDR2 are DFQATT and SNEGSKA (reference sequence). Trimming stripped 0 bases from V and 1 base from J, with 9 bases between. As DNA, the CDR3 is TGCAGTGCTAGAGATCGGACAGCGAACACTGAAGCTTTCTTT. Translating gives CSARDRTANTEAFF.

In its sample, this clonotype was seen a few times. V is TRBV2 and J is TRBJ2-1, with a weak D call TRBD2 (6 bases). V lost 4 bases and J 8 bases, leaving 12 bases between the germline ends. This CDR3 contains 13 residues. Germline V gene data show CDR1 as SNHLY and CDR2 as FYNNEI. CDR3 region: CASSVRRDYEQFF. DNA of the CDR3: TGTGCCAGCAGTGTACGGCGGGACTATGAGCAGTTCTTC.

V is TRBV5-1 and J is TRBJ2-7; TRBD1 aligns across 9 bases. V lost 4 bases to trimming and J lost 3 bases; unmatched junction nucleotides: 11. This CDR3 spans 16 amino acids. CDR1 and CDR2 from the germline V gene are SGHRS and YFSETQ. CDR3 coding DNA: TGCGCCAGCAGCGCCGGAGGGACAGGGCTACACTACGAGCAGTACTTC. It codes for CASSAGGTGLHYEQYF.

This clonotype was picked up a small number of times. The chain couples TRBV3-1 to TRBJ1-1, with 7 bases matching TRBD1. V lost 0 bases to trimming and J lost 3 bases; unmatched junction nucleotides: 1. Germline V gene data show CDR1 as LGHDT and CDR2 as YNNKEL (reference sequence). CDR3 size: 14 residues. The CDR3 coding sequence is TGTGCCAGCAGCCAAGACAGGGGGTACACTGAAGCTTTCTTT. It codes for CASSQDRGYTEAFF. Supplemented by reference TRBV3-1 and TRBJ1-1, the full variable domain reads DTAVSQTPKYLVTQMGNDKSIKCEQNLGHDTMYWYKQDSKKFLKIMFSYNNKELIINETVPNRFSPKSPDKAHLNLHINSLELGDSAVYFCASSQDRGYTEAFFGQGTRLTVV.

This clonotype appeared many times. This chain connects TRBV29-1 to TRBJ2-7; D might be TRBD1 (5 bases). This CDR3 is built from 13 residues. Trimming shortened V by 4 bases and J by 3 bases, and 13 bases separated the two germline ends. CDR1 and CDR2 (germline): SQVTM, ANQGSEA. The CDR3 loop is CSVVKGIFYEQYF. Written as DNA, the CDR3 is TGCAGCGTTGTAAAGGGGATCTTCTACGAGCAGTACTTC.

The chain employs TRBV6-2 or TRBV6-3 and TRBJ2-7; 10 bases align to TRBD2. The germline gives CDR1 MNHEY, CDR2 SVGEGT. There are 18 residues in the CDR3. V lost 0 bases, J lost 0 bases, and 8 bases stayed unmatched. The DNA of the CDR3 is TGTGCCAGCAGTTACTCGCTAGCGGGAGTAGAGAGCTCCTACGAGCAGTACTTC. Its translation: CASSYSLAGVESSYEQYF.

This clonotype was seen a handful of times. This chain connects TRBV7-6 to TRBJ2-1, with 12 bases matching TRBD2. This CDR3 spans 17 amino acids. Germline lookup yields CDR1 SGHVS and CDR2 FNYEAQ. J lost 8 bases, V lost 1 base, and 9 bases had no gene match. The CDR3 bases are TGTGCCAGCAGCTTAGGTTCCCCTAGCGGGAGGGCCTATGAGCAGTTCTTC. Translated: CASSLGSPSGRAYEQFF.

The rearrangement joins TRBV2 to TRBJ1-6, with a weak D call TRBD1 (6 bases). Germline V gene lookup returns CDR1 SNHLY and CDR2 FYNNEI. V dropped 6 bases and J dropped 7 bases, with 13 bases sitting between them. This CDR3 spans 14 amino acids. The CDR3 reads CASSYGQSNSPLHF. CDR3 sequence (DNA): TGTGCCAGCAGCTATGGACAGAGCAATTCACCCCTCCACTTT.

This clonotype occurred many times. The chain is built from TRBV7-9 and TRBJ1-1; a possible D gene is TRBD1 (6 bases). V was cut by 4 bases and J by 5 bases, with 14 bases left in between. From germline, CDR1 is SEHNR and CDR2 FQNEAQ (reference sequence). The CDR3 is made up of 14 amino acids. The CDR3 here is CASSSLQGGTEAFF. The CDR3 DNA follows: TGTGCCAGCAGCTCTTTACAGGGAGGAACTGAAGCTTTCTTT. Based on the CDR3 plus reference TRBV7-9 and TRBJ1-1, the full variable domain is DTGVSQNPRHKITKRGQNVTFRCDPISEHNRLYWYRQTLGQGPEFLTYFQNEAQLEKSRLLSDRFSAERPKGSFSTLEIQRTEQGDSAMYLCASSSLQGGTEAFFGQGTRLTVV.